The 18 T cell receptor beta chains in this list originate from one sample, sequenced in a study of cytomegalovirus exposure and HLA in healthy donors (dated by TCRdb to the late 2010s). Library prep was done by the immunoSEQ multiplex PCR assay. For the multiplex PCR, a mixture combining 60 forward primers for TCR Vbeta segments and 13 reverse primers for TCR Jbeta segments was used. The table comes from immuneACCESS by way of TCRdb, which keeps in-frame sequences with V and J called. Part of the clones is missing from these tables; in studies checked, under half for an unresolved V gene and the rest for unknown reasons. The sample table records about 200,000 clones; around 83% of these occur just once. The leading ten clones occupy about 3% of the sample. The sequenced sample consisted of PBMCs. All receptors derive from a woman between 40 and 55 years old in good health and CMV-seronegative.

The rearrangement links TRBV2 to TRBJ2-2; 13 positions agree with TRBD2. From germline, CDR1 is SNHLY and CDR2 FYNNEI. The trim removed 6 bases at V and 4 bases at J, leaving 8 bases unmatched. The CDR3 runs to 17 residues. CDR3 sequence: CASRGLAGRWGTGELFF. Here the CDR3 DNA reads TGTGCCAGCAGGGGACTAGCGGGAAGGTGGGGCACCGGGGAGCTGTTTTTT.

This chain uses TRBV18 with TRBJ2-1, with TRBD1 identical over 9 bases. This CDR3 is 16 amino acids long. Trimming took 3 bases from V and 9 from J; bases not matched to a gene: 12. Germline V lookup: CDR1 KGHSH, CDR2 LQKENI. This CDR3 reads CASSPTGGTTGGEQFF. The CDR3 nucleotides are TGTGCCAGCTCACCGACAGGGGGGACCACAGGGGGTGAGCAGTTCTTC.

The V and J genes are TRBV30 and TRBJ2-1; a possible D gene is TRBD2 (5 bases). V dropped 3 bases and J dropped 1 base, with 13 bases sitting between them. This CDR3 region has 15 residues. The V gene's germline CDR1 is GTSNPN and CDR2 SVGIG (reference sequence). The CDR3 here is CAWRTEETSYNEQFF. The CDR3 coding sequence is TGTGCCTGGAGGACGGAGGAAACTTCCTACAATGAGCAGTTCTTC.

This clone was seen a handful of times. The rearrangement joins TRBV2 to TRBJ1-1; a possible D gene is TRBD1 (6 bases). Per germline, CDR1 SNHLY and CDR2 FYNNEI. Trimming removed 6 bases from V and 4 bases from J, with 21 bases in between. The length of the CDR3 is 16 residues. For the CDR3, the DNA is TGTGCCAGCAGGACCGGGACATTGGGGGGGGGCACTGAAGCTTTCTTT. This translates into CASRTGTLGGGTEAFF.

This clone was detected only a few times. The J gene is TRBJ2-7, the V gene TRBV28, with D maybe TRBD2 (6 bases). The CDR3 totals 15 residues. Trimming stripped 6 bases from V and 1 base from J, with 16 bases between. Germline loops: CDR1 MDHEN, CDR2 SYDVKM. The CDR3 reads CASRISGPGSYEQYF. The CDR3 DNA reads as TGTGCCAGCAGGATTAGCGGTCCAGGATCCTACGAGCAGTACTTC.

The chain couples TRBV4-1 to TRBJ2-7, with 11 positions matching TRBD2. V dropped 1 base and J dropped 3; count of bases not matched to a gene: 8. Germline CDR1 is MGHRA and CDR2 is YSYEKL. The CDR3 is made up of 17 amino acids. CDR3 nucleotides: TGCGCCAGCAGCCAAGGGCCTAGCGGGAGGTACCTCTACGAGCAGTACTTC. Its translation: CASSQGPSGRYLYEQYF.

The chain links TRBV5-6 to TRBJ2-7; TRBD2 is a possible D gene (6 bases). Trimming took off 3 bases at V and 2 bases at J, with 15 bases between the two ends. The germline CDR1 and CDR2 sequences are SGHDT and YYEEEE. The CDR3 has 15 residues. The chain's CDR3 is CASSSPSAFPYEQYF. The CDR3 DNA follows: TGTGCCAGCAGCTCTCCTAGCGCCTTTCCCTACGAGCAGTACTTC.

The V call is TRBV5-1, the J call TRBJ2-7, with 7 bases lining up with TRBD1. With V trimmed by 5 bases and J by 5 bases, 10 bases remained unmatched. Germline-derived CDR1 and CDR2 are SGHRS and YFSETQ. This CDR3 spans 14 amino acids. The DNA for the CDR3 is TGCGCCAGCAGTAGTAGGACAGGTAGTAACGAGCAGTACTTC. As protein: CASSSRTGSNEQYF.

The V call is TRBV27, the J call TRBJ2-7; D perhaps matches TRBD2 (7 bases). Germline values: CDR1 MNHEY, CDR2 SMNVEV (reference sequence). Trimming cost V 10 bases and J 1 base, with 17 bases left between them. The CDR3 loop spans 14 amino acids. The CDR3 spells CATSWGGQSYEQYF. The CDR3 nucleotides read TGTGCCACCTCTTGGGGGGGACAATCCTACGAGCAGTACTTC.

This rearrangement joins TRBV19 to TRBJ2-1, with D perhaps matching TRBD1 (5 bases). CDR3 size: 13 residues. Germline V gene data show CDR1 as LNHDA and CDR2 as SQIVND (reference sequence). Trimming cost V 8 bases and J 5 bases, with 13 bases left between them. The CDR3 spells CASAPRDNNEQFF. The CDR3 coding sequence is TGTGCCAGTGCCCCCAGGGATAACAATGAGCAGTTCTTC.

This sequence joins TRBV27 and TRBJ2-7, with 10 nucleotides matching TRBD1. CDR3 length equals 12 residues. The V segment lost 8 bases and the J segment 2 bases; nucleotides outside the gene matches: 0. Germline CDR1 and CDR2: MNHEY and SMNVEV (reference sequence). The CDR3 is CASGQGAYEQYF. The CDR3 nucleotides are TGTGCCAGCGGACAGGGGGCCTACGAGCAGTACTTC.

This sequence joins TRBV6-6 and TRBJ2-2; no reliable D call. The germline V and J ends were trimmed by 10 bases and 1 base, with 13 bases remaining between them. The germline V gene has CDR1 MNHNY and CDR2 SVGAGI (reference sequence). The length of the CDR3 is 14 residues. CDR3 loop: CATKKRRNTGELFF. CDR3 DNA: TGTGCCACCAAAAAGAGGCGGAACACCGGGGAGCTGTTTTTT.

V usage is TRBV27 and J usage is TRBJ1-5; 8 bases match TRBD1. The CDR3 loop spans 15 amino acids. From germline, CDR1 is MNHEY and CDR2 SMNVEV (reference sequence). Trimming removed 4 bases from V and 0 bases from J; junction bases left unmatched: 2. The chain's CDR3 is CASSSDRASNQPQHF. In DNA, the CDR3 is TGTGCCAGCAGTTCGGACAGGGCTAGCAATCAGCCCCAGCATTTT.

This clone was detected only a few times. The chain carries TRBV30 and TRBJ2-7; the D gene is possibly TRBD1 (5 bases). V was cut by 1 base and J by 4 bases, with 11 bases left in between. The CDR3 runs 13 residues. Germline V lookup: CDR1 GTSNPN, CDR2 SVGIG (reference sequence). CDR3: CAWSARGFYEQYF. CDR3 DNA: TGTGCCTGGAGTGCTAGGGGTTTTTACGAGCAGTACTTC.

The chain joins TRBV19 to TRBJ2-1; a weak D match, TRBD1 (7 bases). Trimming took off 2 bases at V and 2 bases at J, with 19 bases between the two ends. The CDR3 covers 18 residues. The germline V gene encodes CDR1 LNHDA and CDR2 SQIVND (reference sequence). Here the CDR3 reads CASSITGQEGLTYNEQFF. CDR3 in DNA: TGTGCCAGTAGTATAACCGGACAGGAGGGTTTGACCTACAATGAGCAGTTCTTC.

V usage is TRBV5-1 and J usage is TRBJ2-2; 10 bases align to TRBD2. Trimming removed 1 base from V and 1 base from J; junction bases left unmatched: 10. This CDR3 is built from 19 residues. Looked up from germline, CDR1 is SGHRS and CDR2 is YFSETQ. The CDR3 bases are TGCGCCAGCAGCTTGTTCCCTAGCGGGAGAGGTGTGAACACCGGGGAGCTGTTTTTT. Protein: CASSLFPSGRGVNTGELFF.

The chain uses TRBV11-2 and TRBJ2-7; 11 nucleotides agree with TRBD1. Looked up from germline, CDR1 is SGHAT and CDR2 is FQNNGV. This CDR3 spans 15 amino acids. The trim removed 5 bases at V and 2 bases at J, leaving 5 bases unmatched. This CDR3 reads CASSDPGQGAYEQYF. The CDR3 nucleotides read TGTGCCAGCAGCGATCCGGGACAGGGGGCCTACGAGCAGTACTTC.

Only a few counts were recorded for this clone. The chain joins TRBV25-1 to TRBJ2-3; no clear D. This CDR3 spans 13 amino acids. Germline lookup yields CDR1 MGHDK and CDR2 SYGVNS. V was pared by 2 bases and J by 6 bases, with 9 bases between. In nucleotides, the CDR3 is TGTGCCAGCAGTGAACCCCCCAGGGATACGCAGTATTTT. This sequence encodes CASSEPPRDTQYF.